The 8 T cell receptor beta chains given below trace back to one sample, sequenced in a study of shared clonotypes between healthy human individuals. TCRdb keeps only in-frame clones here, not all; method: immunoSEQ multiplex PCR. The table includes approximately 470,000 clones, around 73% detected once. Sequenced material: PBMCs. The source is a woman in her forties in good health. Some clones in this sample may be carry-over from other donors' samples.

In this sample, this clone turned up once. The chain is built from TRBV2 and TRBJ2-1, with D possibly TRBD2 on 5 matching bases. V lost 7 bases and J 4 bases, leaving 14 bases between the germline ends. Germline values: CDR1 SNHLY, CDR2 FYNNEI. The CDR3 totals 14 residues. In DNA form, the CDR3 reads TGTGCCAGCAAGGTGGGAGCGAGATACAATGAGCAGTTCTTC. Its protein product is CASKVGARYNEQFF.

This clone was seen only a few times. The gene calls are TRBV29-1 and TRBJ2-7; D is ambiguous. The length of the CDR3 is 15 residues. V was clipped by 6 bases and J by 0 bases, with 18 bases between them. In germline, CDR1 is SQVTM, CDR2 ANQGSEA. CDR3 loop: CSVLPLTRNSYEQYF. CDR3 in DNA: TGCAGCGTCTTGCCTCTGACAAGAAACTCCTACGAGCAGTACTTC.

The chain is built from TRBV7-3 and TRBJ2-7, with 8 bases matching TRBD2. Germline CDR1 SGHTA, CDR2 FQGTGA. The V segment lost 1 base and the J segment 2 bases; nucleotides outside the gene matches: 4. CDR3 length: 15 residues. In nucleotides, the CDR3 is TGTGCCAGCAGCTTAAACGGCGGGAGGCCCTACGAGCAGTACTTC. Residues: CASSLNGGRPYEQYF.

This clone has only one observation. The chain has TRBV29-1 and TRBJ2-1; 7 bases are a match to TRBD2. V trimming: 1 base; J trimming: 6 bases; junction bases outside the gene matches: 6. This CDR3 is 14 amino acids long. Germline V CDR1 and CDR2: SQVTM, ANQGSEA. The CDR3 region is CSVEVAGVGNEQFF. DNA for the CDR3: TGCAGCGTTGAAGTTGCGGGAGTGGGCAATGAGCAGTTCTTC.

The CDR3 here is CASSPGTVQVTGELFF. CDR3 DNA sequence: TGTGCCAGCTCACCGGGGACAGTTCAAGTCACCGGGGAGCTGTTTTTT. V usage is TRBV18 and J usage is TRBJ2-2; 7 nucleotides align to TRBD1. In germline, CDR1 is KGHSH, CDR2 LQKENI. This CDR3 comprises 16 residues. V was pared by 3 bases and J by 4 bases, with 8 bases of the junction left unmatched.

The chain joins TRBV21-1 to TRBJ2-7; the D call in the table, TRBD1, was not verified against the DNA. TRBV21-1 is flagged as a pseudogene. The CDR3 is 12 amino acids. The CDR3 sequence is CASKTGGYEQYF. CDR3 sequence (DNA): TGTGCCAGCAAGACAGGGGGCTACGAGCAGTACTTC.

This clone was observed a single time. The gene calls are TRBV28 and TRBJ1-2; no definite D call. This CDR3 comprises 14 residues. From germline, CDR1 is MDHEN and CDR2 SYDVKM. Trimming cost V 5 bases and J 0 bases, with 10 bases left between them. The CDR3 DNA reads TGTGCCAGCAGTCCACAGATATCTAACTATGGCTACACCTTC. It is translated as CASSPQISNYGYTF.

This clone has just one count. The chain has TRBV7-8 and TRBJ1-4; D possibly corresponds to TRBD1 (5 bases). V lost 5 bases and J 2 bases, leaving 18 bases between the germline ends. This CDR3 spans 17 amino acids. Germline CDR1 reads SGHVS; CDR2 reads FQNEAQ. CDR3 residues: CASSHTPGPGTNEKLFF. The CDR3 DNA reads as TGTGCCAGCAGCCATACTCCAGGGCCGGGGACTAATGAAAAACTGTTTTTT.